This T cell receptor beta chain emerged from a study of T cell repertoires in cytomegalovirus infection. Study in general: Peptides in the study included HLA-C-restricted and HLA-B-restricted CMV epitopes. In public TCR beta signatures, there were indications of both CMV infection and matching HLA type.

A remark on this clonotype: The antigen is not known.

The V and J ends lost 2 bases and 8 bases respectively, with 6 bases between them. Germline CDR1 reads SEHNR; CDR2 reads FQNEAQ (reference sequence). The CDR3 sequence is 12 residues long. Study-wide points: HLA-C-restricted CMV-specific TCR beta clonotypes were dominant in the ex vivo response.

TCRdb independently ran MiXCR on the reads; one entry per CDR3 protein. The table includes about 500,000 distinct CDR3 sequences, roughly a third detected once. This receptor was taken from a human donor in good health (CMV status not recorded). Some clones in this sample may be carry-over from other donors' samples. This rearrangement joins TRBV7-9 to TRBJ2-2; D is undetermined. This sample comprised cultured PBMCs, obtained from culture after CMV antigen stimulation. DNA of the CDR3: TGTGCCAGCAGCTTAACTAATGGGGAGCTGTTTTTT. This translates into CASSLTNGELFF.